Each of the 29 T cell receptor beta chains below was sequenced from the same sample in a study of blood T cell repertoires in COVID-19. TCRdb keeps only in-frame clones here, not all; method: immunoSEQ multiplex PCR. The data hold roughly 160,000 clones, with 70% to 80% observed a single time. The specimen sequenced was PBMCs or T cells enriched from blood (not recorded which). The receptors were gathered from a woman between 65 and 79 years old in a cohort exposed to, infected with or recovered from COVID-19 (not recorded which).

The gene calls are TRBV30 and TRBJ1-1; TRBD1 aligns across 7 bases. V lost 3 bases, J lost 8 bases, and 3 bases stayed unmatched. CDR1 is GTSNPN and CDR2 is SVGIG in the germline V gene (reference sequence). The CDR3 runs to 11 residues. The CDR3 bases are TGTGCCTGGAGCAAACAGGGGGAAGCTTTCTTT. Residues: CAWSKQGEAFF.

Turning to this clone: The junction departs from the called germline gene at one end, perhaps through a read error. The CDR3 nucleotides are TGTGCCAGCTCCCCACTGGCGGGAGATGGTACAGATACGCAGTATTTT. Residues: CASSPLAGDGTDTQYF. The chain recombines TRBV18 with TRBJ2-3; 7 bases line up with TRBD2. Germline V lookup: CDR1 KGHSH, CDR2 LQKENI. CDR3 length equals 16 residues.

The chain combines TRBV3-1 (or the pseudogene TRBV3-2) with TRBJ2-1; 8 bases align to TRBD1. CDR1 is LGHDT, CDR2 YNNKEL, per germline (reference sequence). Germline trimming cut 1 base from V and 6 bases from J; bases unmatched to any gene: 5. This CDR3 region has 15 residues. The DNA for the CDR3 is TGTGCCAGCAGCCAAGGGACAGGGCAGGGCAATGAGCAGTTCTTC. The encoded protein is CASSQGTGQGNEQFF.

The chain carries TRBV5-1 and TRBJ2-1; D is possibly TRBD2 (6 bases). The V end lost 0 bases, the J end lost 4 bases, and 14 bases lay between the germline ends. This CDR3 is 16 amino acids long. CDR1 is SGHRS, CDR2 YFSETQ, per germline. The CDR3 DNA reads as TGCGCCAGCAGCTTGGCCGGCGGGACCACATACAATGAGCAGTTCTTC. It codes for CASSLAGGTTYNEQFF. The whole variable domain, filled in from reference TRBV5-1 and TRBJ2-1, reads KAGVTQTPRYLIKTRGQQVTLSCSPISGHRSVSWYQQTPGQGLQFLFEYFSETQRNKGNFPGRFSGRQFSNSRSEMNVSTLELGDSALYLCASSLAGGTTYNEQFFGPGTRLTVL.

The chain employs TRBV27 and TRBJ1-5; no clear D gene. V was trimmed by 2 bases and J by 5 bases, leaving 13 bases between them. Germline lookup yields CDR1 MNHEY and CDR2 SMNVEV (reference sequence). There are 15 residues in the CDR3. The CDR3: CASSLRAGSYQPQHF. CDR3 nucleotides: TGTGCCAGCAGTTTACGGGCGGGGAGCTATCAGCCCCAGCATTTT.

In its sample, this clone was seen a few times. The chain carries TRBV4-3 and TRBJ2-1; no clear D gene. This CDR3 region has 15 residues. V gave up 1 base and J gave up 6 bases, with 13 bases separating them. Germline assignment: CDR1 LGHNA and CDR2 YSLEER. CDR3 nucleotide sequence: TGCGCCAGCAGCCAAGGGTCTAGAAGGTCCAATGAGCAGTTCTTC. The encoded protein is CASSQGSRRSNEQFF.

The V and J genes are TRBV28 and TRBJ2-2; 8 bases fit TRBD2. Germline V lookup: CDR1 MDHEN, CDR2 SYDVKM. The V gene end was trimmed by 2 bases and the J gene end by 7 bases; junction bases not matched to a gene: 9. There are 16 residues in the CDR3. CDR3 nucleotides: TGTGCCAGCAGTTTACAGCTAGCGGGCTCTCTCGGGGAGCTGTTTTTT. Translating it yields CASSLQLAGSLGELFF.

V is TRBV12-5 and J is TRBJ1-1; D not resolved. Trimming left V 2 bases short and J 6 bases short, with 13 bases between. The CDR3 extends over 14 amino acids. The germline V gene has CDR1 LGHNT and CDR2 FRNRAP. This CDR3 reads CASGLPPGWAEAFF. DNA of the CDR3: TGTGCTAGTGGTTTGCCGCCGGGGTGGGCTGAAGCTTTCTTT.

CDR3 loop: CASSQGGTGGNTIYF. The CDR3 DNA is TGTGCCAGCAGCCAAGGCGGGACGGGTGGAAACACCATATATTTT. The genes are TRBV3-1 (or the pseudogene TRBV3-2) and TRBJ1-3, with D possibly matching TRBD1 (5 bases). Trimming removed 1 base at V and 3 bases at J, with 10 bases between. The CDR3 totals 15 residues. The germline CDR1 and CDR2 sequences are LGHDT and YNNKEL (reference sequence).

The V gene is TRBV11-2, the J gene TRBJ1-1; TRBD1 matches at 10 bases. Germline-derived CDR1 and CDR2 are SGHAT and FQNNGV. The CDR3 extends over 14 amino acids. V lost 5 bases and J lost 6; bases outside the gene matches: 6. The CDR3 nucleotides are TGTGCCAGCAGCCCGACAGGGGGCGGCCCTGAAGCTTTCTTT. Protein: CASSPTGGGPEAFF.

The chain uses TRBV5-1 and TRBJ2-6; D possibly corresponds to TRBD1 (6 bases). This CDR3 has 14 amino acids. The V end was cut by 6 bases, the J end by 2 bases, with 9 bases between. Germline V CDR1 and CDR2: SGHRS, YFSETQ. Here the CDR3 reads CASKGVAGANVLTF. The CDR3, as DNA: TGCGCCAGCAAGGGGGTTGCTGGGGCCAACGTCCTGACTTTC.

The chain couples TRBV28 to TRBJ2-5; 15 positions agree with TRBD2. Germline trimming cut 6 bases from V and 7 bases from J; bases unmatched to any gene: 12. In germline, CDR1 is MDHEN, CDR2 SYDVKM. There are 17 residues in the CDR3. CDR3 bases: TGTGCCAGCAGAGGGACTAGCGGGAGGCGAGGTGGAGGGACCCAGTACTTC. Translated, it gives CASRGTSGRRGGGTQYF.

CDR3 bases: TGCGCCAGCAGCAGGGGCACCAACACTGAAGCTTTCTTT. This gives the protein CASSRGTNTEAFF. This chain joins TRBV5-1 and TRBJ1-1; perhaps TRBD1 as D (5 bases). Trimming removed 4 bases at V and 2 bases at J, with 9 bases between. Germline lookup yields CDR1 SGHRS and CDR2 YFSETQ. The CDR3 is 13 amino acids.

A single count supports this clone. The chain is built from TRBV7-8 and TRBJ2-6, with D possibly being TRBD2 (5 bases). This CDR3 is 15 amino acids long. The germline gives CDR1 SGHVS, CDR2 FQNEAQ. Deletions cut 5 bases from V and 2 bases from J, with 10 bases between. The CDR3 region is CASSRRGTGANVLTF. The CDR3 DNA sequence: TGTGCCAGCAGCCGACGAGGGACTGGGGCCAACGTCCTGACTTTC.

This clone was counted once. V usage is TRBV18 and J usage is TRBJ2-3; D possibly corresponds to TRBD2 (6 bases). Deletions cut 0 bases from V and 9 bases from J, with 10 bases between. The V gene's germline CDR1 is KGHSH and CDR2 LQKENI. The CDR3 length is 13 residues. CDR3 in DNA: TGTGCCAGCTCACCACCGACTAGAGACACGCAGTATTTT. It specifies CASSPPTRDTQYF.

The chain couples TRBV10-3 to TRBJ2-5; D uncertain. Deletions cut 11 bases from V and 1 base from J, with 8 bases between. Germline V gene lookup returns CDR1 ENHRY and CDR2 SYGVKD. The CDR3 is 11 residues long. Here the CDR3 reads CACGTQETQYF. CDR3 sequence (DNA): TGTGCCTGCGGCACCCAAGAGACCCAGTACTTC.

V gene TRBV6-6 combines with J gene TRBJ1-1; 12 bases fit TRBD1. Germline V gene data show CDR1 as MNHNY and CDR2 as SVGAGI (reference sequence). The CDR3 runs to 17 residues. The junction had 8 bases not matched to a gene; V was cut back by 5 bases and J by 1 base. DNA of the CDR3: TGTGCCAGCAGTCCTCCGGGACAGGGGGCGGGGAACACTGAAGCTTTCTTT. Translated: CASSPPGQGAGNTEAFF.

V usage is TRBV29-1 and J usage is TRBJ1-3; D not certain. Trimming cost V 3 bases and J 4 bases, with 19 bases left between them. The CDR3 has 16 amino acids. Per the germline V gene, CDR1 is SQVTM and CDR2 is ANQGSEA. The CDR3, as DNA: TGCAGCGTTGAGGCCGGGGTAGGATCGTTCGGAAACACCATATATTTT. It translates to CSVEAGVGSFGNTIYF.

The chain uses TRBV7-9 and TRBJ1-2; 9 bases align to TRBD1. The germline V gene encodes CDR1 SEHNR and CDR2 FQNEAQ (reference sequence). The length of the CDR3 is 16 residues. V shed 5 bases, J shed 8 bases, and the junction held 15 bases outside the gene matches. CDR3 region: CASSPSRSTGGRGYTF. The CDR3 DNA sequence: TGTGCCAGCAGCCCAAGTAGGTCTACAGGGGGCAGAGGCTACACCTTC.

In DNA form, the CDR3 reads TGTGCCTGGAGTTCTGGGGCGGGGGAGACCCAGTACTTC. The encoded protein is CAWSSGAGETQYF. The chain couples TRBV30 to TRBJ2-5, with D perhaps matching TRBD2 (6 bases). This CDR3 has 13 amino acids. Germline V gene sequence: CDR1 GTSNPN, CDR2 SVGIG (reference sequence). Trimming took 2 bases from V and 5 from J, leaving 12 bases between them.

The table lists this clone with a few counts. V usage is TRBV7-2 and J usage is TRBJ2-7; 7 nucleotides align to TRBD2. Germline V lookup: CDR1 SGHTA, CDR2 FQGNSA. The CDR3 runs to 14 residues. J gave up 0 bases and V 5 bases, and 4 bases lay outside the gene matches. The CDR3 here is CASSPSGNSYEQYF. CDR3 DNA: TGTGCCAGCAGCCCCAGCGGGAACTCCTACGAGCAGTACTTC.

V gene TRBV3-1 (or the pseudogene TRBV3-2) combines with J gene TRBJ2-5; 7 bases map to TRBD1. The CDR3 length is 19 residues. The germline gives CDR1 LGHDT, CDR2 YNNKEL (reference sequence). V lost 3 bases, J lost 3 bases, and 19 bases stayed unmatched. The CDR3 loop is CASSHRNRGWLATKETQYF. DNA of the CDR3: TGTGCCAGCAGCCACAGAAACAGGGGCTGGTTAGCGACTAAAGAGACCCAGTACTTC.

The rearrangement uses TRBV28 and TRBJ2-2; weak D call: TRBD1 (6 bases). The CDR3 covers 15 residues. The V gene's germline CDR1 is MDHEN and CDR2 SYDVKM. V was shortened by 7 bases and J by 2 bases, with 14 bases between the two germline ends. For the CDR3, the DNA is TGTGCCAGCACCCCGGCCGGGACAAACACCGGGGAGCTGTTTTTT. It translates to CASTPAGTNTGELFF. The full variable domain, completed using reference TRBV28 and TRBJ2-2, is DVKVTQSSRYLVKRTGEKVFLECVQDMDHENMFWYRQDPGLGLRLIYFSYDVKMKEKGDIPEGYSVSREKKERFSLILESASTNQTSMYLCASTPAGTNTGELFFGEGSRLTVL.

The gene calls are TRBV2 and TRBJ2-7; 11 bases align to TRBD2. The CDR3 loop spans 14 amino acids. Losses at the gene ends were 6 bases for V and 2 bases for J; bases not matched to a gene: 3. CDR1 is SNHLY and CDR2 is FYNNEI in the germline V gene. The CDR3 region has the DNA TGTGCCAGCAGCTTGACTAGCGGGACCTACGAGCAGTACTTC. Translating it yields CASSLTSGTYEQYF. The full variable domain, in which reference TRBV2 and TRBJ2-7 provide the parts outside the CDR3, is EPEVTQTPSHQVTQMGQEVILRCVPISNHLYFYWYRQILGQKVEFLVSFYNNEISEKSEIFDDQFSVERPDGSNFTLKIRSTKLEDSAMYFCASSLTSGTYEQYFGPGTRLTVT.

V gene TRBV5-1 combines with J gene TRBJ2-2, with D possibly matching TRBD2 (5 bases). CDR3 size: 14 residues. V gave up 7 bases and J gave up 4 bases, with 14 bases separating them. Germline CDR1 reads SGHRS; CDR2 reads YFSETQ. This CDR3 is CASRAGVGTGELFF. DNA for the CDR3: TGCGCCAGCCGAGCCGGGGTTGGCACCGGGGAGCTGTTTTTT.

This clone is a singleton in its sample. The rearrangement joins TRBV6-5 to TRBJ2-7; D unresolved. The CDR3 consists of 13 residues. V was shortened by 0 bases and J by 3 bases, with 6 bases between the two germline ends. Germline V gene data show CDR1 as MNHEY and CDR2 as SVGAGI. As DNA, the CDR3 is TGTGCCAGCAGTTACTCGGTCGGCTACGAGCAGTACTTC. Residues: CASSYSVGYEQYF.

In this sample, this clone turned up a few times. The rearrangement uses TRBV6-2 or TRBV6-3 and TRBJ1-6; 8 nucleotides agree with TRBD1. V lost 2 bases, J lost 7 bases, and 7 bases stayed unmatched. The germline V gene encodes CDR1 MNHEY and CDR2 SVGEGT. The CDR3 consists of 16 residues. The DNA of the CDR3 is TGTGCCAGCAGTTACGAAGGACAGGGAAACAATTCACCCCTCCACTTT. Translation gives CASSYEGQGNNSPLHF.

For the CDR3, the DNA is TGTGCCAGCAGTTTTGTCCCTGCTCAGGGGACTGAAGCTTTCTTT. Its protein is CASSFVPAQGTEAFF. The chain recombines TRBV27 with TRBJ1-1; D might be TRBD1 (6 bases). This CDR3 is 15 amino acids long. Germline V lookup: CDR1 MNHEY, CDR2 SMNVEV (reference sequence). Trimming removed 3 bases at V and 5 bases at J, with 16 bases between.

The chain combines TRBV30 with TRBJ2-3; tentatively, D is TRBD2 (5 bases). With 0 bases removed from V and 1 base from J, the gap between germline ends came to 8 bases. Germline CDR1 reads GTSNPN; CDR2 reads SVGIG (reference sequence). CDR3 length: 14 amino acids. The CDR3 sequence: CAWSVRAGTDTQYF. The CDR3 region has the DNA TGTGCCTGGAGTGTGAGGGCTGGCACAGATACGCAGTATTTT.